This is a list of T cell receptor beta chains from one sample in a study of shared clonotypes between healthy human individuals. The data were produced by immunoSEQ multiplex PCR, yet TCRdb's version contains in-frame clones alone and is incomplete. Altogether about 1.1 million clones are present, around 77% being singletons, with the ten largest covering 0.89%. Sequencing was carried out using memory CD4+ T cells from PBMCs. These receptors were taken from a man aged 18 to 30 in good health. Some clones in this sample may be carry-over from other donors' samples. Each CDR3 is given without its conserved first and last residue. The order of the fields is V gene, J gene, CDR3 length, CDR3 protein.

TRBV5-1	TRBJ1-1	13	ASSNSGGLGTEAF
TRBV5-1	TRBJ1-1	13	ASSLGGQGLTEAF
TRBV28	TRBJ1-5	14	ASSLSAALSNQPQH
TRBV19	TRBJ2-7	12	ASRDLSGTYEQY
TRBV30	TRBJ1-1	9	AWGEITEAF
TRBV4-3	TRBJ1-1	13	ASSQGGGANTEAF
TRBV5-5	TRBJ1-1	14	ASSLAMGRLNTEAF
TRBV4-2	TRBJ2-2	14	ASSHIGVTDTGELF
TRBV28	TRBJ2-3	13	ASREQTASTDTQY
TRBV7-3	TRBJ2-3	12	ASSTWLQGDTQY
TRBV11-3	TRBJ2-1	16	ASSLGPGLAGAYNEQF
TRBV28	TRBJ2-6	13	ASSRLLSGANVLT
TRBV11-2	TRBJ2-5	12	ASKYSTSLETQY
TRBV5-1	TRBJ2-3	12	ASSLAQAGDTQY
TRBV6-5	TRBJ2-2	12	ASSFPSSPGELF
TRBV29-1	TRBJ2-3	10	SVVAGVDTQY
TRBV18	TRBJ1-1	11	ASSPLLRNEAF
TRBV5-4	TRBJ1-2	12	ASSLDRIPYGYT
TRBV18	TRBJ2-7	13	ASSRGRGQNYEQY
TRBV5-4	TRBJ1-5	11	ASSLGQNQPQH
TRBV27	TRBJ2-5	16	ASSPSRTSGRARETQY
TRBV7-2	TRBJ2-2	14	ASSLALAENTGELF
TRBV18	TRBJ1-1	14	ASSIRDRIYWGEAF
TRBV27	TRBJ2-2	13	ASSPWRQNTGELF
TRBV5-6	TRBJ1-5	16	ASSLRPGAGGGNQPQH
TRBV27	TRBJ2-3	14	ASSPRGGSRSDTQY
TRBV2	TRBJ1-3	11	ASGTTPGNTIY
TRBV29-1	TRBJ2-3	12	SAPLQDVRDTQY
TRBV5-4	TRBJ1-2	12	ASSYIGVDYGYT
TRBV5-1	TRBJ2-2	14	ASGPRGPTKGGELF
TRBV27	TRBJ2-2	15	ASSLGFRAGSTGELF
TRBV18	TRBJ1-1	14	ASSPLAGGKNTEAF
TRBV7-8	TRBJ2-7	13	ASSTGGQGTYEQY
TRBV5-1	TRBJ2-1	11	ASSSRSYDEQF
TRBV6-6	TRBJ1-5	12	ASSFTTGNQPQH
TRBV18	TRBJ2-7	14	ASSPPSQLGAYEQY
TRBV5-1	TRBJ2-2	9	ASSFSGELF
TRBV27	TRBJ2-7	12	ASSLNRGRDEQY
TRBV11-2	TRBJ1-2	10	ASSLVGGGYT
TRBV6-1	TRBJ2-3	13	ASSEHRVETDTQY
TRBV5-1	TRBJ2-1	13	ASSRRLAEGTEQF
TRBV5-1	TRBJ1-1	12	ASSLGVQNTEAF
TRBV20-1	TRBJ1-1	8	SAMNTEAF
TRBV6-5	TRBJ2-7	13	ASTYVQGPTYEQY
TRBV28	TRBJ1-1	11	ASSLEFQIEAF
TRBV9	TRBJ2-3	12	ASSPQLKYITQY